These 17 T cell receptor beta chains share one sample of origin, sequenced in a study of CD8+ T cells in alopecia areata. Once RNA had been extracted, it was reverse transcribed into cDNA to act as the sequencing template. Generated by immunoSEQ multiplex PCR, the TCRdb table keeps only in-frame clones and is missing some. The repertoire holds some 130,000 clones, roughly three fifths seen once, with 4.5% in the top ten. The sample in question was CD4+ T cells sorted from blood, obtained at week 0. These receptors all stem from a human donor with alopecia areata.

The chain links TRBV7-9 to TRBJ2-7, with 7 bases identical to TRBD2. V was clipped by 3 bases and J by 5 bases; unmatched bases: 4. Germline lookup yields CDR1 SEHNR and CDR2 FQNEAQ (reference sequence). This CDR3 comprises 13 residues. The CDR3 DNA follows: TGTGCCAGCAGCTTGGGGACTAATAACGAGCAGTACTTC. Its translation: CASSLGTNNEQYF.

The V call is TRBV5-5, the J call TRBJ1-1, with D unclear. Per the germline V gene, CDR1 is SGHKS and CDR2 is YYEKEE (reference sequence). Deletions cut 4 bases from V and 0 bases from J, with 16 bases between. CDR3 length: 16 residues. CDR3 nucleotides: TGTGCCAGCAGCCGAACCAAGGACTGGGTGAACACTGAAGCTTTCTTT. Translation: CASSRTKDWVNTEAFF.

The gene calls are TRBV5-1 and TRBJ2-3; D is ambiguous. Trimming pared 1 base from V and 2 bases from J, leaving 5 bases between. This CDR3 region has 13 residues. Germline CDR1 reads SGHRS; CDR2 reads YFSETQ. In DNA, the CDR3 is TGCGCCAGCAGCTTGCAGCTCACAGATACGCAGTATTTT. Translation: CASSLQLTDTQYF.

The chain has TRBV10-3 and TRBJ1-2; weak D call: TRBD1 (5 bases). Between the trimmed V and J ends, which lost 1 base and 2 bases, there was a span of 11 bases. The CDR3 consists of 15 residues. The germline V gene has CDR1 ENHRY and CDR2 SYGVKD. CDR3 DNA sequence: TGTGCCATCAGTGAGTGGGACCCAAGGAACTATGGCTACACCTTC. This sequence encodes CAISEWDPRNYGYTF.

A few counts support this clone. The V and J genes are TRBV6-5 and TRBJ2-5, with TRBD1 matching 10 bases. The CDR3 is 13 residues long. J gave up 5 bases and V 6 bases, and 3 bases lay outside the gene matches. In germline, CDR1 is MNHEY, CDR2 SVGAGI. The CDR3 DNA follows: TGTGCCAGCAGCGACAGGGGGCGGGAGACCCAGTACTTC. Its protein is CASSDRGRETQYF.

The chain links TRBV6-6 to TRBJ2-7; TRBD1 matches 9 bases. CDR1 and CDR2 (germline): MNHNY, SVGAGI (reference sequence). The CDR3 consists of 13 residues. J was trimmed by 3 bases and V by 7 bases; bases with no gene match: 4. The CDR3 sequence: CASNRDRDYEQYF. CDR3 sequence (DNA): TGTGCCAGCAACCGGGACAGGGACTACGAGCAGTACTTC.

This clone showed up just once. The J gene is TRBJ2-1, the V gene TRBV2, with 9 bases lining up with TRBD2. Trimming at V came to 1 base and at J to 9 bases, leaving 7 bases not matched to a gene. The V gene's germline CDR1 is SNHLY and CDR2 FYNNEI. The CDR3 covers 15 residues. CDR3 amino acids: CASSEGVAGAAEQFF. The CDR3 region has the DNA TGTGCCAGCAGTGAAGGGGTAGCGGGAGCGGCTGAGCAGTTCTTC.

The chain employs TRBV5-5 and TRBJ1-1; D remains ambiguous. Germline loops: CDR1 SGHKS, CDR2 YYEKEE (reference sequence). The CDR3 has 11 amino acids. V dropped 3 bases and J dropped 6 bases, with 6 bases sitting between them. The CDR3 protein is CASSSRSEAFF. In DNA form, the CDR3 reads TGTGCCAGCAGCTCGCGCTCTGAAGCTTTCTTT.

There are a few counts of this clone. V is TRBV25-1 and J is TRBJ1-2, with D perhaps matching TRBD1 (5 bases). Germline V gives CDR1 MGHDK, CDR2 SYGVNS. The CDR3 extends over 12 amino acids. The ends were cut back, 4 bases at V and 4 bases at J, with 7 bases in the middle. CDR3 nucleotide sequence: TGTGCCAGCAGTGGGACAACCTATGGCTACACCTTC. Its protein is CASSGTTYGYTF.

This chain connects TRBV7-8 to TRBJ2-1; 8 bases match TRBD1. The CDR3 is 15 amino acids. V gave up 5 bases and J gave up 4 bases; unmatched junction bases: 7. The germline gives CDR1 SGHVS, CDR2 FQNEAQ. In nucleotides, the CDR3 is TGTGCCAGCAGCCCCCGGGACAGGCGTTACAATGAGCAGTTCTTC. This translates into CASSPRDRRYNEQFF.

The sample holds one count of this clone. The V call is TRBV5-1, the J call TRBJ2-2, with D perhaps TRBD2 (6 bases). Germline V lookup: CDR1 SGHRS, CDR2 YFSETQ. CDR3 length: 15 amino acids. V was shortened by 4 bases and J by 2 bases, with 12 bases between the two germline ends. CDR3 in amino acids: CASSPRGGNTGELFF. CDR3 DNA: TGCGCCAGCAGCCCAAGGGGAGGAAACACCGGGGAGCTGTTTTTT.

In nucleotides, the CDR3 is TGTGCCAGCAGCTTACAAGGGGATCCCCAAAACATTCAGTACTTC. Its protein product is CASSLQGDPQNIQYF. This chain links TRBV7-3 with TRBJ2-4, with a possible D match to TRBD1 (5 bases). V gave up 2 bases and J gave up 5 bases, with 13 bases separating them. Germline CDR1 and CDR2: SGHTA and FQGTGA. The CDR3 contains 15 residues.

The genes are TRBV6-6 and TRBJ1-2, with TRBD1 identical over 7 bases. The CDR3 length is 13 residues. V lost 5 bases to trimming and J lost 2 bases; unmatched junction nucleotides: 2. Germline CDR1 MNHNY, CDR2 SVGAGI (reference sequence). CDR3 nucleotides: TGTGCCAGCAGTCAGACAGGGAACTATGGCTACACCTTC. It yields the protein CASSQTGNYGYTF.

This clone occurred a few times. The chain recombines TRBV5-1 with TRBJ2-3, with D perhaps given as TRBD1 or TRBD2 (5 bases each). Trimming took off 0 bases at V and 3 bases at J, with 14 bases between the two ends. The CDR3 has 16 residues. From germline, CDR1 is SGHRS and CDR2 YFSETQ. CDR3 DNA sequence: TGCGCCAGCAGCTTGGAGTCGGGTGGGGGTACAGATACGCAGTATTTT. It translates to CASSLESGGGTDTQYF. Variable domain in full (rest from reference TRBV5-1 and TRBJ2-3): KAGVTQTPRYLIKTRGQQVTLSCSPISGHRSVSWYQQTPGQGLQFLFEYFSETQRNKGNFPGRFSGRQFSNSRSEMNVSTLELGDSALYLCASSLESGGGTDTQYFGPGTRLTVL.

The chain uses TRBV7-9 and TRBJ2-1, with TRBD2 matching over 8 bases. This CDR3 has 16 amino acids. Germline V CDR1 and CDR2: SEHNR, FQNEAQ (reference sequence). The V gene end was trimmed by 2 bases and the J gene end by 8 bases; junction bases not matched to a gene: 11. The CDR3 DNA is TGTGCCAGCAGCTTAAATGGACTAGCTCTCTTGGATGAGCAGTTCTTC. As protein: CASSLNGLALLDEQFF.

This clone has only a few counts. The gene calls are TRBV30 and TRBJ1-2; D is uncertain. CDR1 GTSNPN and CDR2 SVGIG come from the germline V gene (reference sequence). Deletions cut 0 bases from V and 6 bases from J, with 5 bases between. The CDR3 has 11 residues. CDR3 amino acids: CAWSVQDGYTF. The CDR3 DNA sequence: TGTGCCTGGAGTGTCCAAGATGGCTACACCTTC.

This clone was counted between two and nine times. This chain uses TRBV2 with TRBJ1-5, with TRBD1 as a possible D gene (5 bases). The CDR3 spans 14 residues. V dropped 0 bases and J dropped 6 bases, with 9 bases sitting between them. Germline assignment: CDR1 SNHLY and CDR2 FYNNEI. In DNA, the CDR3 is TGTGCCAGCAGTGAAGCGGGGCGAGGTCAGCCCCAGCATTTT. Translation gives CASSEAGRGQPQHF.